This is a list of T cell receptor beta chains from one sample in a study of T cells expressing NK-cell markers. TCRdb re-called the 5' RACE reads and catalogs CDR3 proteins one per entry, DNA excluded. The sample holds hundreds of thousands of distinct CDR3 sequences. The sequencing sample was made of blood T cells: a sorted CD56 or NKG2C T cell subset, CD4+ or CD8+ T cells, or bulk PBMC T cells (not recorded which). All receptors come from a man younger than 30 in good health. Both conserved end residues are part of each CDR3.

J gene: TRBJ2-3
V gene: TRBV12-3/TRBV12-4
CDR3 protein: CASSPRDRSYDTQYF

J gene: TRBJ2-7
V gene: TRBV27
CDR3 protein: CASKRSGQTYEQYF

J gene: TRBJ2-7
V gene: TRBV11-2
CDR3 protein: CASSRGQGEQYF

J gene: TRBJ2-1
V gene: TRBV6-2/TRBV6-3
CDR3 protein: CATVDREAAYNEQFF

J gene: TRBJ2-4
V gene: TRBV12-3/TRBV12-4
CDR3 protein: CASRGGNLESQYF

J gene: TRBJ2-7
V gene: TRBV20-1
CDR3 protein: CSALRGTGLYEQYF

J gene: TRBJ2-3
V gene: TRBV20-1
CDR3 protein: CSARDRDVGTDTQYF

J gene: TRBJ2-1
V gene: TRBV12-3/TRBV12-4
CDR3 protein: CASSLKGAGTDEQFF

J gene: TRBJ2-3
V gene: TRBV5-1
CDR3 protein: CASSSPRPVPDLAGVPDTQYF

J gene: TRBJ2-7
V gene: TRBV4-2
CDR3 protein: CASSGSPGLAGGVGYEQYF

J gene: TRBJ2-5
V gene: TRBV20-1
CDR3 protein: CSARVPGQGQETQYF

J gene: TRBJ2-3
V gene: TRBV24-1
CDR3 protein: CATSDIGTKEGHTQYF

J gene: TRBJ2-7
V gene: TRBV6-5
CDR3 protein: CASSYSRSPGTGDYEQYF

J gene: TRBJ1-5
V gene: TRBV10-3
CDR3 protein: CAISSLSGNAPQHF

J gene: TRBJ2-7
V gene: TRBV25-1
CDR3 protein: CASSSVREQYF

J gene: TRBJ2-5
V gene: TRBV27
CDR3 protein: CASSSGTSVQETQYF

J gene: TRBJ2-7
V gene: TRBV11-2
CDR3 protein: CASRSGLAGVGYEQYF

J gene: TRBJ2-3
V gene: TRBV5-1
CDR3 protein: CASRPLGGSTADTQYF

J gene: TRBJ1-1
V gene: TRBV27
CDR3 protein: CASSLYMGVNTEAFF

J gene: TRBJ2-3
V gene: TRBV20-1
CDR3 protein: CSAIAGGFTDTQYF

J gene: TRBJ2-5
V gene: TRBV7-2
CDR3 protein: CASNPSGRTPPPETQYF

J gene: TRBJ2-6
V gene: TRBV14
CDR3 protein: CASSQDIGWGSGANVLTF

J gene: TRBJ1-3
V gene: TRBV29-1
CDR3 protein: CSVEDGTGWVNTIYF

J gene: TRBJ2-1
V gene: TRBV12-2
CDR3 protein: CASRLRETSGTKIMSSYNEQFF

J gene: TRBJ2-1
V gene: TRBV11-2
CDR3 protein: CASSFEAGGANEQFF

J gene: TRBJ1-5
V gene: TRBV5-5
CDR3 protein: CASSLNPGLNQPQHF

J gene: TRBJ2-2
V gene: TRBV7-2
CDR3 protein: CASAGTVTGELFF

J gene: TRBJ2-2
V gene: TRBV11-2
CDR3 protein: CASSLDRNSAGELFF

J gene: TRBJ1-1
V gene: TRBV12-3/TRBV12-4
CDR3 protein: CASSFGGNTEAFF

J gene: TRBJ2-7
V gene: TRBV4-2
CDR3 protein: CASSQIQDSTYEQYF

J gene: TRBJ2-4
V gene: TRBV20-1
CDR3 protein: CSAAGRGKKNIQYF

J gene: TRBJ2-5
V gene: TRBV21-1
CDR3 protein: CASSKRSGSRTQYF

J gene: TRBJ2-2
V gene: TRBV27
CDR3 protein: CASHRAPNTGELFF

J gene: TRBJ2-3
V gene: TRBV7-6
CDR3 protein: CASSWSTSGSDTQYF

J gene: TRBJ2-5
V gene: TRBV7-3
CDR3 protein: CASSLGSGGFFQETQYF

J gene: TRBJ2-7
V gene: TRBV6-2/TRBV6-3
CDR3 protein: CASSYSSNYEQYF

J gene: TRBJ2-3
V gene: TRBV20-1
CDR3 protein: CSATVSGLAADTQYF

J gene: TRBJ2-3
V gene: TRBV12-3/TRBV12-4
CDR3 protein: CASSPGGGGPTDTQYF

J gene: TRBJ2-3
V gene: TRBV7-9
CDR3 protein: CASTPGAGIGDTQYF

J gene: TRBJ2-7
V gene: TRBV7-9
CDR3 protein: CASSPFLAGSYEQYF

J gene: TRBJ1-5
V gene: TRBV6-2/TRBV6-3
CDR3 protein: CASGGKSSYSNQPQHF

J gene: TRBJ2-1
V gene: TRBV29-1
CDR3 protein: CSVRTTRSYNEQFF

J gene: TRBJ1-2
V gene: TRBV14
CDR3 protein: CASSPGQGEYYGYTF

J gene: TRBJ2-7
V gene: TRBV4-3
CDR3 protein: CASSQDSNSYEQYF

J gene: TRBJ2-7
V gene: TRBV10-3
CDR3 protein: CAIRGKGSLENYEQYF

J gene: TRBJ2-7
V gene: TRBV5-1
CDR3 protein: CASRLTGTSLEQYF

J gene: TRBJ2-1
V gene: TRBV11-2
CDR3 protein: CASSLGRRLKFF

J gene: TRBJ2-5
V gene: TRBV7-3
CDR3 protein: CASSSTSGRVETQYF

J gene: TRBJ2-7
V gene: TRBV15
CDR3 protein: CATSRDRTQVGEQYF

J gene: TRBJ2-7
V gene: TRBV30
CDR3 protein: CAWSVEGGLYEQYF

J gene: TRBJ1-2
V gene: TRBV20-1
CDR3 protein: CSADTGDDYGYTF

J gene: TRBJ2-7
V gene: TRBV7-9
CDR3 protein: CASSPGGYQNSGEQYF

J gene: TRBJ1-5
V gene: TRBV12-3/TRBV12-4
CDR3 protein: CASSRPGGSVQPQHF

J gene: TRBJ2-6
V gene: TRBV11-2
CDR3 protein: CASSPREGTSLAGANVLTF

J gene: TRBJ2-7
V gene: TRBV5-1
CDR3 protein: CASSLRTGSIGEQYF

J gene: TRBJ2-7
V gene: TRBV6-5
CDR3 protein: CASSSLAGELQYEQYF

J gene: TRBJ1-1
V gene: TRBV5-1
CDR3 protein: CASSLVGSQNTEAFF

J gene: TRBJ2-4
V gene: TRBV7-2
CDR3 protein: CASSSDRWQNIQYF

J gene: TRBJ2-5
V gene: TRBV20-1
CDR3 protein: CSARPRSYQETQYF

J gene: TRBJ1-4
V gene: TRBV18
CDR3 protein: CASSPLTRPTTNEKLFF